What follows are 27 T cell receptor beta chains derived from one specimen sequenced in a study of cytomegalovirus exposure and HLA in healthy donors. Profiling relied on immunoSEQ multiplex PCR, and the TCRdb table lists in-frame clones only, not all of them. The sample includes tens of thousands of clones, approximately 93% of them seen just once. The sequenced sample consisted of PBMCs. The receptor set was obtained from a young woman in good health and CMV-seropositive.

The J gene is TRBJ1-6, the V gene TRBV18; 10 nucleotides line up with TRBD1. V shed 4 bases and J 7 bases; nucleotides not matched to a gene: 4. The CDR3 contains 15 residues. Germline CDR1 KGHSH, CDR2 LQKENI. The CDR3 here is CASSQRTGGNSPLHF. CDR3 nucleotides: TGTGCCAGCTCACAACGGACAGGGGGAAATTCACCCCTCCACTTT.

The genes are TRBV6-1 and TRBJ2-1; 12 nucleotides align to TRBD2. Trimming took 6 bases from V and 9 from J; bases not matched to a gene: 9. The CDR3 length is 15 residues. Germline CDR1 and CDR2: MNHNS and SASEGT. The CDR3 DNA reads TGTGCCAGCAGGATAACTAGCGGGGGGTTAGGTGAGCAGTTCTTC. This translates into CASRITSGGLGEQFF.

V gene TRBV18 combines with J gene TRBJ2-7; the D gene is possibly TRBD2 (5 bases). Trimming left V 2 bases short and J 5 bases short, with 13 bases between. The CDR3 contains 14 residues. Germline V lookup: CDR1 KGHSH, CDR2 LQKENI. CDR3 sequence (DNA): TGTGCCAGCTCACCAGATTTCCGAGGGAACGAGCAGTACTTC. Translated, it gives CASSPDFRGNEQYF.

This chain joins TRBV10-3 and TRBJ1-1; 9 bases align to TRBD1. The CDR3 consists of 16 residues. Germline V lookup: CDR1 ENHRY, CDR2 SYGVKD. The ends lost 0 bases at V and 1 base at J; junction bases unmatched: 3. CDR3 sequence (DNA): TGTGCCATCAGTGAGTCGAGACAGGGGGGGAACACTGAAGCTTTCTTT. The encoded protein is CAISESRQGGNTEAFF.

This clone came up a few times. The chain links TRBV10-3 to TRBJ2-3, with a tentative D call TRBD2 (6 bases). Germline CDR1 is ENHRY and CDR2 is SYGVKD. This CDR3 spans 12 amino acids. Trimming removed 2 bases from V and 8 bases from J, with 8 bases in between. The CDR3 is CAISEGLSTQYF. The CDR3 bases are TGTGCCATCAGTGAGGGACTATCTACGCAGTATTTT.

The chain joins TRBV28 to TRBJ2-7, with D hard to call. The V end was cut by 9 bases, the J end by 3 bases, with 9 bases between. Looked up from germline, CDR1 is MDHEN and CDR2 is SYDVKM. This CDR3 is built from 11 residues. CDR3 region: CASTTYYEQYF. CDR3 DNA: TGTGCCAGTACCACTTACTACGAGCAGTACTTC.

The CDR3 sequence is CASSQGTNTDTQYF. CDR3 in DNA: TGCGCCAGCAGCCAAGGGACTAACACAGATACGCAGTATTTT. The gene calls are TRBV5-1 and TRBJ2-3; 7 nucleotides align to TRBD2. Germline V CDR1 and CDR2: SGHRS, YFSETQ. This CDR3 comprises 14 residues. V gave up 4 bases and J gave up 2 bases; unmatched junction bases: 4.

The sample holds one count of this clone. This rearrangement joins TRBV5-6 to TRBJ1-4, with 7 bases matching TRBD1. The V segment lost 2 bases and the J segment 2 bases; nucleotides outside the gene matches: 0. CDR3 length: 14 residues. CDR1 and CDR2 (germline): SGHDT, YYEEEE. CDR3 region: CASSLQGTNEKLFF. CDR3 DNA sequence: TGTGCCAGCAGCTTACAGGGGACTAATGAAAAACTGTTTTTT.

The chain couples TRBV4-2 to TRBJ1-2, with TRBD1 matching 10 bases. The CDR3 loop spans 16 amino acids. Germline V gene lookup returns CDR1 LGHNA and CDR2 YNFKEQ. V dropped 2 bases and J dropped 5; count of bases not matched to a gene: 8. The CDR3 loop reads CASSQFRGQGEYGYTF. In DNA form, the CDR3 reads TGTGCCAGCAGCCAATTTCGCGGACAGGGGGAGTATGGCTACACCTTC.

The V and J genes are TRBV7-2 and TRBJ2-3; TRBD2 matches at 8 bases. The CDR3 spans 15 residues. Trimming cost V 1 base and J 2 bases; bases outside gene matches: 2. Germline CDR1 and CDR2: SGHTA and FQGNSA. The CDR3 region is CASSLVTSDTDTQYF. CDR3 coding DNA: TGTGCCAGCAGCTTAGTGACTAGCGACACAGATACGCAGTATTTT. Based on the CDR3 plus reference TRBV7-2 and TRBJ2-3, the full variable domain is GAGVSQSPSNKVTEKGKDVELRCDPISGHTALYWYRQSLGQGLEFLIYFQGNSAPDKSGLPSDRFSAERTGGSVSTLTIQRTQQEDSAVYLCASSLVTSDTDTQYFGPGTRLTVL.

The chain links TRBV30 to TRBJ1-6; weak D call: TRBD1 (6 bases). The ends were cut back, 0 bases at V and 10 bases at J, with 16 bases in the middle. This CDR3 is built from 15 residues. CDR1 GTSNPN and CDR2 SVGIG come from the germline V gene (reference sequence). The CDR3 nucleotides read TGTGCCTGGAGTGTACGCGGGGGGCTTCCGTCACCCCTCCACTTT. It encodes CAWSVRGGLPSPLHF.

The chain employs TRBV29-1 and TRBJ2-3; 9 nucleotides line up with TRBD1. The germline V gene has CDR1 SQVTM and CDR2 ANQGSEA. The CDR3 has 16 residues. V lost 3 bases to trimming and J lost 5 bases; unmatched junction nucleotides: 12. The CDR3 coding sequence is TGCAGCGTTGAGAGCCTAGGGACAGGGAAGATAGATACGCAGTATTTT. This gives the protein CSVESLGTGKIDTQYF.

The genes are TRBV19 and TRBJ1-4; 7 nucleotides line up with TRBD1. The ends lost 10 bases at V and 0 bases at J; junction bases unmatched: 11. Germline V gives CDR1 LNHDA, CDR2 SQIVND (reference sequence). CDR3 length: 16 residues. The CDR3 DNA reads TGTGCCACATCACAGGGGAATTGGGCAACTAATGAAAAACTGTTTTTT. The encoded protein is CATSQGNWATNEKLFF. Full variable domain (outside the CDR3, taken from reference TRBV19 and TRBJ1-4): DGGITQSPKYLFRKEGQNVTLSCEQNLNHDAMYWYRQDPGQGLRLIYYSQIVNDFQKGDIAEGYSVSREKKESFPLTVTSAQKNPTAFYLCATSQGNWATNEKLFFGSGTQLSVL.

The V and J genes are TRBV4-2 and TRBJ1-1; D not resolved. This CDR3 has 16 amino acids. In germline, CDR1 is LGHNA, CDR2 YNFKEQ. Trimming cost V 0 bases and J 5 bases, with 16 bases left between them. CDR3 region: CASSQDLGWESTEAFF. The CDR3 DNA reads TGTGCCAGCAGCCAAGATTTGGGTTGGGAGTCTACTGAAGCTTTCTTT.

The chain employs TRBV7-2 and TRBJ1-4; TRBD1 matches at 9 bases. This CDR3 has 15 amino acids. Germline CDR1 SGHTA, CDR2 FQGNSA. V shed 8 bases and J 6 bases; nucleotides not matched to a gene: 10. The CDR3 reads CASRPRQGGYEKLFF. CDR3 DNA sequence: TGTGCCAGCCGTCCCAGACAGGGGGGTTATGAAAAACTGTTTTTT.

This clone was seen only once. The V call is TRBV6-4, the J call TRBJ1-5; D is possibly TRBD1 (5 bases). Per the germline V gene, CDR1 is MRHNA and CDR2 is SNTAGT. The CDR3 is made up of 18 amino acids. The V end was cut by 0 bases, the J end by 2 bases, with 17 bases between. CDR3 in DNA: TGTGCCAGCAGTGACTCAAGGTGGGGCGCTTCGGGCAATCAGCCCCAGCATTTT. This codes for CASSDSRWGASGNQPQHF.

The chain has TRBV28 and TRBJ2-2; D is possibly TRBD1 (6 bases). The germline V and J ends were trimmed by 6 bases and 3 bases, with 14 bases remaining between them. The germline V gene encodes CDR1 MDHEN and CDR2 SYDVKM. The CDR3 runs to 15 residues. CDR3 sequence: CASRNRELDTGELFF. The DNA for the CDR3 is TGTGCCAGCAGAAACAGGGAGTTGGACACCGGGGAGCTGTTTTTT.

This chain connects TRBV2 to TRBJ2-6; D may be TRBD1 (6 bases). The germline V gene encodes CDR1 SNHLY and CDR2 FYNNEI. The germline V and J ends were trimmed by 7 bases and 4 bases, with 11 bases remaining between them. The CDR3 consists of 14 residues. The CDR3 DNA is TGTGCCAGCAAAACAGGGCGGGGGGCCAACGTCCTGACTTTC. Its translation is CASKTGRGANVLTF.

This clone has just one count. CDR3 bases: TGTGCTAGTGGTTTAGGGCCCCCTCTGTCAGGGGAAGAGACCCAGTACTTC. Translation gives CASGLGPPLSGEETQYF. The rearrangement links TRBV12-5 to TRBJ2-5; D is possibly TRBD1 (6 bases). V shed 3 bases and J shed 3 bases, with 20 bases lying between them. CDR1 LGHNT and CDR2 FRNRAP come from the germline V gene. This CDR3 has 17 residues.

The chain combines TRBV4-2 with TRBJ1-5; no firm D call. Germline V gene lookup returns CDR1 LGHNA and CDR2 YNFKEQ. This CDR3 comprises 17 residues. V lost 0 bases to trimming and J lost 2 bases, with 14 bases between them. Here the CDR3 DNA reads TGTGCCAGCAGCCAAGAAGGAGGCCTTCTTGGCAATCAGCCCCAGCATTTT. It yields the protein CASSQEGGLLGNQPQHF.

The gene calls are TRBV19 and TRBJ2-3, with TRBD1 identical over 8 bases. Germline CDR1 reads LNHDA; CDR2 reads SQIVND (reference sequence). The CDR3 runs 14 residues. V shed 6 bases and J 4 bases; nucleotides not matched to a gene: 6. The CDR3 DNA is TGTGCCAGTAGCAAACAGGGGGTGGCAGATACGCAGTATTTT. This codes for CASSKQGVADTQYF.

The chain employs TRBV27 and TRBJ1-5; maybe TRBD1 (6 bases). The CDR3 runs to 17 residues. In germline, CDR1 is MNHEY, CDR2 SMNVEV (reference sequence). V was pared by 4 bases and J by 3 bases, with 19 bases between. This CDR3 reads CASSSDPSRGPNQPQHF. The CDR3 nucleotides read TGTGCCAGCAGTTCCGACCCGTCCAGGGGCCCCAATCAGCCCCAGCATTTT.

The chain joins TRBV19 to TRBJ2-3; D is uncertain. V lost 3 bases, J lost 1 base, and 5 bases lay in between. The CDR3 has 13 residues. Germline lookup yields CDR1 LNHDA and CDR2 SQIVND (reference sequence). CDR3 sequence: CASSMSGTDTQYF. CDR3 sequence (DNA): TGTGCCAGTAGTATGAGCGGCACAGATACGCAGTATTTT.

The chain employs TRBV6-6 and TRBJ2-3; unclear D gene. The V end was cut by 1 base, the J end by 2 bases, with 10 bases between. CDR1 and CDR2 from the germline V gene are MNHNY and SVGAGI (reference sequence). This CDR3 spans 15 amino acids. The CDR3 here is CASSYLLPITDTQYF. DNA for the CDR3: TGTGCCAGCAGTTACTTACTCCCGATCACAGATACGCAGTATTTT.

The genes are TRBV19 and TRBJ1-2; 9 nucleotides agree with TRBD1. CDR1 is LNHDA, CDR2 SQIVND, per germline (reference sequence). The ends lost 6 bases at V and 8 bases at J; junction bases unmatched: 10. The CDR3 has 14 amino acids. CDR3 nucleotide sequence: TGTGCCAGTAGCCCCACAGGGGGCGCGCGGGGCTACACCTTC. This gives the protein CASSPTGGARGYTF.

This chain joins TRBV5-1 and TRBJ1-4, with D hard to call. Trimming removed 5 bases from V and 2 bases from J, with 13 bases in between. The germline gives CDR1 SGHRS, CDR2 YFSETQ. This CDR3 spans 15 amino acids. As DNA, the CDR3 is TGCGCCAGCAGTCCGCCAGGTGGGACTAATGAAAAACTGTTTTTT. Protein product: CASSPPGGTNEKLFF.

This clone was found once. This chain connects TRBV5-1 to TRBJ1-2; TRBD1 agrees at 7 bases. Germline V gene data show CDR1 as SGHRS and CDR2 as YFSETQ. The CDR3 extends over 14 amino acids. V dropped 4 bases and J dropped 7; count of bases not matched to a gene: 10. The DNA for the CDR3 is TGCGCCAGCAGCCCCGGACAGGTGGCAGGTGGCTACACCTTC. It codes for CASSPGQVAGGYTF.